What follows are 5 T cell receptor beta chains derived from one specimen sequenced in a study of Tregs in tolerant kidney transplant recipients. Clones were sequenced by immunoSEQ multiplex PCR, and TCRdb holds only the in-frame ones, with some missing. Of some 70,000 clones in the sample, over 85% are singletons; the top ten hold 10% to 11%. Source: CD8+ T cells from blood, taken before the transplant. The receptor source for this set is a human donor who received a combined kidney and bone marrow transplant.

The rearrangement links TRBV7-8 to TRBJ1-3; D unresolved. Trimming pared 1 base from V and 0 bases from J, leaving 10 bases between. The CDR3 consists of 16 residues. CDR1 is SGHVS and CDR2 is FQNEAQ in the germline V gene. Here the CDR3 DNA reads TGTGCCAGCAGCTTAGTGATACAGAGCTCTGGAAACACCATATATTTT. Protein product: CASSLVIQSSGNTIYF.

V gene TRBV4-3 combines with J gene TRBJ2-1; unclear D gene. The CDR3 runs 20 residues. The germline V gene has CDR1 LGHNA and CDR2 YSLEER. V was pared by 0 bases and J by 0 bases, with 21 bases between. CDR3 nucleotides: TGCGCCAGCAGCCAAGACCGATACCAATCTACTCGGAGCTCCTACAATGAGCAGTTCTTC. Protein product: CASSQDRYQSTRSSYNEQFF.

The chain has TRBV11-3 and TRBJ2-5, with a possible D match to TRBD1 (5 bases). The CDR3 has 10 amino acids. Trimming took 8 bases from V and 7 from J, leaving 8 bases between them. Germline V gene sequence: CDR1 SGHNT, CDR2 YENEEA. CDR3: CASLTGTQYF. CDR3 DNA sequence: TGTGCCAGCCTCACAGGGACCCAGTACTTC.

This chain links TRBV13 with TRBJ2-1, with TRBD1 matching over 8 bases. In germline, CDR1 is PRHDT, CDR2 FYEKMQ (reference sequence). J was trimmed by 7 bases and V by 5 bases; bases with no gene match: 4. The CDR3 is made up of 13 amino acids. Here the CDR3 reads CASSPRTGNEQFF. The CDR3 DNA is TGTGCCAGCAGCCCCAGGACAGGGAATGAGCAGTTCTTC.

This chain connects TRBV9 to TRBJ1-2; D is perhaps TRBD1 (6 bases). The CDR3 consists of 17 residues. The germline gives CDR1 SGDLS, CDR2 YYNGEE. Trimming left V 4 bases short and J 3 bases short, with 22 bases between. The CDR3 DNA reads TGTGCCAGCAGCTCTTCCGGGGGGGCGAGAGGCGACTATGGCTACACCTTC. Protein: CASSSSGGARGDYGYTF.